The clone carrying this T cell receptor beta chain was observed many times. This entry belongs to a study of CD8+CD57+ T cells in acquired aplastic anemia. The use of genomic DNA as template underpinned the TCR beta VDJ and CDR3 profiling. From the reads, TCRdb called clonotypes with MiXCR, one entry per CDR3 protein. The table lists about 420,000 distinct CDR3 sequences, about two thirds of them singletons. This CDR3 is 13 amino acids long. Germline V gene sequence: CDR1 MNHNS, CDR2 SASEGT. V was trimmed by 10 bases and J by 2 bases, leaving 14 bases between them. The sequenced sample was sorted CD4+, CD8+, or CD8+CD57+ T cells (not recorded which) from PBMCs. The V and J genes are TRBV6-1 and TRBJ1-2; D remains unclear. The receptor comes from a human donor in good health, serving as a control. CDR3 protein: CATGRRGNYGYTF. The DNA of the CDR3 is TGTGCCACCGGGAGGCGAGGGAACTATGGCTACACCTTC.